This TCR beta chain was sequenced for a study of blood T cell repertoires in COVID-19. Overall study: Italy, Spain and the United States were the sources of the convalescent and acute COVID-19 samples. T cells, B-cell-depleted T cells, or PBMCs supplied cDNA or gDNA.

V shed 4 bases and J 6 bases; nucleotides not matched to a gene: 10. Germline V CDR1 and CDR2: SGDLS, YYNGEE. This CDR3 spans 14 amino acids. Authors' analysis steps: Using reference gene primer amplification, nucleated cell counts were estimated. Assay: immunoSEQ multiplex PCR; the TCRdb copy retains only in-frame clones and omits some. The V and J calls and clone size come from that table; D and trimming were worked out from the DNA. The sample has 150,000 or so clones; approximately 90% are singletons. This clonotype was obtained from a man in his sixties with active or convalescent COVID-19. The chain is built from TRBV9 and TRBJ2-7, with 7 bases lining up with TRBD1. The sequencing sample was made of peripheral blood. CDR3 sequence: CASSPNDRVGEQYF. As DNA, the CDR3 is TGTGCCAGCAGCCCGAATGACAGGGTAGGCGAGCAGTACTTC.